A single T cell receptor (beta chain) is shown here with its context. This record comes from a study of T cell changes during pregnancy in multiple sclerosis. Trimming took 3 bases from V and 0 from J, leaving 12 bases between them. The germline CDR1 and CDR2 sequences are MNHEY and SMNVEV (reference sequence). This CDR3 spans 15 amino acids. Generated by immunoSEQ multiplex PCR, the TCRdb table keeps only in-frame clones and is missing some. The table has under 40,000 clones, approximately 90% seen once. This specimen consisted of CD8+ T cells from peripheral blood mononuclear cells, obtained in the first trimester of pregnancy. The V gene is TRBV27, the J gene TRBJ2-7; D gene uncertain. The clonotype originates from a female donor with multiple sclerosis, enrolled in a pregnancy study. The CDR3 DNA is TGTGCCAGCAGTTTGAGGCGCGAGAGCTCCTACGAGCAGTACTTC. Amino acids: CASSLRRESSYEQYF.